What follows describes a single T cell receptor (beta chain). The read stops 3 residues short of the end of the CDR3; the missing end is completed from the germline J gene. The CDR3 is 16 amino acids. Unmatched junction bases numbered 13, after V lost 7 bases and J lost 8 bases. Produced via immunoSEQ multiplex PCR; TCRdb's table is partial and in-frame only. Here the sample table reports about 22,000 clones. This record belongs to a study of T cells in women clearing cervical HPV infection. As for the study in general: Donors had HPV16-related CIN3 or worse; 2 had invasive cancer.

This chain uses TRBV12-3 or TRBV12-4 with TRBJ2-2; TRBD2 matches 10 bases. The receptor's source is a woman aged 18-69 years with a cervical HPV16 infection that either progressed to CIN3+ or cleared (not recorded which). The sample taken for sequencing was blood buffy coat. Incomplete CDR3 DNA: TGTGCCAGCACCCTGGGGGTAGCGGGGGGTGAAGGGGAG. Protein sequence: CASTLGVAGGEGE. The whole CDR3 region reads CASTLGVAGGEGELFF.